This TCR beta chain was recovered during a study of post-analysis software for immune sequencing data. Comments on this clonotype: As yet, its antigen is unknown.

Unique molecular identifiers were present in the TCR beta cDNA libraries. From the PCR reads, TCRdb called clonotypes with MiXCR, one entry per CDR3 protein. The data show about 800,000 distinct CDR3 sequences, 25% to 30% seen once. Overall study results and limits: When compared against controls, multiple sclerosis patients showed significantly lower normalized Chao1 diversity. Patients used several TRBV segments, including TRBV5-6, TRBV5-1 and TRBV20-1, more often than controls.

CDR1 is SGHNT and CDR2 is YENEEA in the germline V gene. V lost 3 bases to trimming and J lost 8 bases; unmatched junction nucleotides: 5. The CDR3 has 14 residues. Sequenced input: blood. The receptor was isolated from a girl between 10 and 17 years old with multiple sclerosis. The chain couples TRBV11-3 to TRBJ2-1, with TRBD2 matching over 9 bases. This CDR3 is CASSLASGTHEQFF. The CDR3 bases are TGTGCCAGCAGCTTGGCTAGCGGGACCCATGAGCAGTTCTTC.